This entry lists 21 T cell receptor beta chains sequenced from one sample in a study of blood T cell repertoires in COVID-19. Produced via immunoSEQ multiplex PCR; TCRdb's table is partial and in-frame only. Among 250,000 or so clones listed, 75% to 90% were seen once. Sequenced input: PBMCs or T cells enriched from blood (not recorded which). Receptor source: a young woman who had been exposed to COVID-19.

This chain uses TRBV11-2 with TRBJ2-1; 7 bases map to TRBD2. CDR1 SGHAT and CDR2 FQNNGV come from the germline V gene. J gave up 5 bases and V 7 bases, and 14 bases lay outside the gene matches. This CDR3 region has 16 residues. The CDR3 loop reads CASNPWGGTTNNEQFF. Written as DNA, the CDR3 is TGTGCCAGCAACCCCTGGGGAGGGACGACGAACAATGAGCAGTTCTTC. The variable domain in full, with the rest retrieved from reference TRBV11-2 and TRBJ2-1, is EAGVAQSPRYKIIEKRQSVAFWCNPISGHATLYWYQQILGQGPKLLIQFQNNGVVDDSQLPKDRFSAERLKGVDSTLKIQPAKLEDSAVYLCASNPWGGTTNNEQFFGPGTRLTVL.

The chain employs TRBV28 and TRBJ2-7; D not resolved. V was shortened by 3 bases and J by 1 base, with 13 bases between the two germline ends. Germline-derived CDR1 and CDR2 are MDHEN and SYDVKM. This CDR3 contains 15 residues. CDR3 coding DNA: TGTGCCAGCAGTTTTTTAAGCGAGCGATCCTACGAGCAGTACTTC. The encoded protein is CASSFLSERSYEQYF.

This rearrangement joins TRBV30 to TRBJ1-1; D remains unclear. This CDR3 comprises 14 residues. The ends were cut back, 2 bases at V and 4 bases at J, with 14 bases in the middle. Germline CDR1 and CDR2: GTSNPN and SVGIG (reference sequence). The CDR3 loop reads CAWSIGVRGTEAFF. The CDR3 DNA is TGTGCCTGGAGTATCGGGGTTCGGGGCACTGAAGCTTTCTTT.

The chain carries TRBV3-1 (or the pseudogene TRBV3-2) and TRBJ1-1; tentative D call: TRBD1 (6 bases). Germline V gene sequence: CDR1 LGHDT, CDR2 YNNKEL (reference sequence). CDR3 length: 13 residues. With 6 bases removed from V and 4 bases from J, the gap between germline ends came to 12 bases. The CDR3 DNA follows: TGTGCCAGCAGTACAGGGTTCGGCACTGAAGCTTTCTTT. This gives the protein CASSTGFGTEAFF.

This clone came up once. The chain links TRBV5-4 to TRBJ2-1; tentatively, D is TRBD2 (6 bases). The V end was cut by 7 bases, the J end by 0 bases, with 17 bases between. The CDR3 consists of 16 residues. Germline V CDR1 and CDR2: SGHNT, YYREEE (reference sequence). The CDR3 DNA reads TGTGCCAGCCCCGGGGAGCGGGCTAGCTCCTACAATGAGCAGTTCTTC. Its protein product is CASPGERASSYNEQFF.

V gene TRBV5-1 combines with J gene TRBJ2-1, with 11 bases lining up with TRBD2. The CDR3 length is 16 residues. The junction had 4 bases not matched to a gene; V was cut back by 4 bases and J by 1 base. Per the germline V gene, CDR1 is SGHRS and CDR2 is YFSETQ. CDR3 in DNA: TGCGCCAGCAGCCCTCCTAGCGGGGGGTCCTACAATGAGCAGTTCTTC. It specifies CASSPPSGGSYNEQFF.

The V and J genes are TRBV6-5 and TRBJ1-6; 7 bases fit TRBD1. This CDR3 region has 15 residues. V dropped 7 bases and J dropped 3; count of bases not matched to a gene: 6. CDR1 and CDR2 from the germline V gene are MNHEY and SVGAGI. Here the CDR3 DNA reads TGTGCCAGCACCGCCGGGACAGACTATAATTCACCCCTCCACTTT. As protein: CASTAGTDYNSPLHF.

This clone has a single count. The rearrangement joins TRBV9 to TRBJ2-1, with TRBD2 matching 9 bases. V lost 0 bases to trimming and J lost 6 bases; unmatched junction nucleotides: 4. The CDR3 is 15 amino acids. In germline, CDR1 is SGDLS, CDR2 YYNGEE. The CDR3 is CASSVAASGTNEQFF. CDR3 nucleotides: TGTGCCAGCAGCGTAGCGGCTAGCGGGACCAATGAGCAGTTCTTC.

The chain recombines TRBV9 with TRBJ1-3, with D perhaps TRBD1 (6 bases). The CDR3 is made up of 16 amino acids. V was trimmed by 0 bases and J by 1 base, leaving 11 bases between them. In germline, CDR1 is SGDLS, CDR2 YYNGEE. CDR3: CASSVDRAPSGNTIYF. CDR3 DNA: TGTGCCAGCAGCGTAGACAGGGCCCCATCTGGAAACACCATATATTTT.

The rearrangement links TRBV6-1 to TRBJ2-1, with 8 bases that match TRBD1. Trimming at V came to 0 bases and at J to 9 bases, leaving 4 bases not matched to a gene. The CDR3 loop spans 14 amino acids. Germline values: CDR1 MNHNS, CDR2 SASEGT. DNA for the CDR3: TGTGCCAGCAGTGAAGCGCAGGGGGCGAGTGAGCAGTTCTTC. Amino acids: CASSEAQGASEQFF.

This chain joins TRBV19 and TRBJ1-5; 9 bases match TRBD1. Germline V gene sequence: CDR1 LNHDA, CDR2 SQIVND (reference sequence). The CDR3 loop spans 17 amino acids. The V gene end was trimmed by 5 bases and the J gene end by 0 bases; junction bases not matched to a gene: 8. CDR3 in amino acids: CASSVDRGAYSNQPQHF. CDR3 coding DNA: TGTGCCAGTAGTGTGGACAGGGGCGCTTATAGCAATCAGCCCCAGCATTTT.

The chain links TRBV29-1 to TRBJ2-7; 10 bases align to TRBD2. This CDR3 has 12 residues. V was pared by 5 bases and J by 5 bases, with 3 bases of the junction left unmatched. Germline loops: CDR1 SQVTM, CDR2 ANQGSEA. As DNA, the CDR3 is TGCAGCGTTTGGCTAGCGGGAGACGAGCAGTACTTC. The encoded protein is CSVWLAGDEQYF.

The genes are TRBV5-1 and TRBJ1-2, with D maybe TRBD1 (6 bases). Germline V gene sequence: CDR1 SGHRS, CDR2 YFSETQ. V gave up 1 base and J gave up 5 bases, with 21 bases separating them. There are 17 residues in the CDR3. This CDR3 reads CASSLYLETGPDYGYTF. CDR3 nucleotide sequence: TGCGCCAGCAGCTTGTATCTGGAGACAGGACCCGATTATGGCTACACCTTC. The full variable domain, completed using reference TRBV5-1 and TRBJ1-2, is KAGVTQTPRYLIKTRGQQVTLSCSPISGHRSVSWYQQTPGQGLQFLFEYFSETQRNKGNFPGRFSGRQFSNSRSEMNVSTLELGDSALYLCASSLYLETGPDYGYTFGSGTRLTVV.

The chain is built from TRBV19 and TRBJ2-7; TRBD2 matches 8 bases. V gave up 3 bases and J gave up 0 bases; unmatched junction bases: 7. The germline gives CDR1 LNHDA, CDR2 SQIVND (reference sequence). There are 16 residues in the CDR3. The CDR3 spells CASSIGAGGISYEQYF. The CDR3 nucleotides read TGTGCCAGTAGTATTGGGGCGGGAGGCATCTCCTACGAGCAGTACTTC.

The chain carries TRBV5-5 and TRBJ1-2; no clear D. The CDR3 spans 16 residues. V lost 0 bases, J lost 0 bases, and 12 bases lay in between. Germline V gene sequence: CDR1 SGHKS, CDR2 YYEKEE (reference sequence). The CDR3 DNA is TGTGCCAGCAGCTTGGGTCCAACCACAACTAACTATGGCTACACCTTC. It translates to CASSLGPTTTNYGYTF. The full variable domain, in which reference TRBV5-5 and TRBJ1-2 provide the parts outside the CDR3, is DAGVTQSPTHLIKTRGQQVTLRCSPISGHKSVSWYQQVLGQGPQFIFQYYEKEERGRGNFPDRFSARQFPNYSSELNVNALLLGDSALYLCASSLGPTTTNYGYTFGSGTRLTVV.

In DNA, the CDR3 is TGTGCCAGCAGGAAGACGGGACAGGGCGTCAAGGAGCAGTTCTTC. It yields the protein CASRKTGQGVKEQFF. This sequence joins TRBV2 and TRBJ2-1; 9 bases fit TRBD1. The CDR3 is made up of 15 amino acids. Germline trimming cut 6 bases from V and 10 bases from J; bases unmatched to any gene: 13. The germline V gene encodes CDR1 SNHLY and CDR2 FYNNEI.

This chain connects TRBV5-8 to TRBJ1-1; 7 positions match TRBD1. V lost 10 bases, J lost 1 base, and 7 bases stayed unmatched. Germline loops: CDR1 SGHTS, CDR2 YDEGEE. CDR3 length equals 13 residues. This chain's CDR3 is CAGQDRENTEAFF. In nucleotides, the CDR3 is TGTGCCGGACAGGACAGAGAGAACACTGAAGCTTTCTTT.

This clone was detected once. This chain joins TRBV25-1 and TRBJ1-1, with D perhaps matching TRBD1 (6 bases). Per the germline V gene, CDR1 is MGHDK and CDR2 is SYGVNS. The CDR3 is made up of 15 amino acids. The V gene lost 3 bases and the J gene lost 4 bases, with 15 bases spanning the gap. Here the CDR3 reads CASSDSQGWGTEAFF. As DNA, the CDR3 is TGTGCCAGCAGTGACTCACAGGGTTGGGGCACTGAAGCTTTCTTT.

The chain has TRBV12-3 or TRBV12-4 and TRBJ2-5, with D possibly matching TRBD1 (6 bases). This CDR3 is 13 amino acids long. V was shortened by 7 bases and J by 2 bases, with 11 bases between the two germline ends. The CDR3 bases are TGTGCCAGCAAAGCAGGGGTTCAAGAGACCCAGTACTTC. It specifies CASKAGVQETQYF.

This sequence joins TRBV5-1 and TRBJ2-3, with 8 bases aligning to TRBD2. This CDR3 spans 17 amino acids. In germline, CDR1 is SGHRS, CDR2 YFSETQ. V shed 4 bases, J shed 0 bases, and the junction held 10 bases outside the gene matches. The CDR3 region is CASSVLAGGPSTDTQYF. CDR3 in DNA: TGCGCCAGCAGCGTTCTCGCGGGAGGACCAAGCACAGATACGCAGTATTTT.

The rearrangement links TRBV5-1 to TRBJ1-1; no clear D gene. The CDR3 contains 14 residues. The V and J ends lost 0 bases and 4 bases respectively, with 10 bases between them. Germline CDR1 reads SGHRS; CDR2 reads YFSETQ. DNA for the CDR3: TGCGCCAGCAGCTTGGACACCCCAGGCACTGAAGCTTTCTTT. Translated: CASSLDTPGTEAFF. The complete variable domain, with remaining parts taken from reference TRBV5-1 and TRBJ1-1, reads KAGVTQTPRYLIKTRGQQVTLSCSPISGHRSVSWYQQTPGQGLQFLFEYFSETQRNKGNFPGRFSGRQFSNSRSEMNVSTLELGDSALYLCASSLDTPGTEAFFGQGTRLTVV.